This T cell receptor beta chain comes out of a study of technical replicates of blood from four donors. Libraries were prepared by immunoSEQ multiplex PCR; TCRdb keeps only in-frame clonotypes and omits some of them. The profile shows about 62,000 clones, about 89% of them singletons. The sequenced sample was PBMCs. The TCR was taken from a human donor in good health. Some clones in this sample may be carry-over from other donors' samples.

CDR3 sequence: CASSDSRTSGETQYF. In DNA, the CDR3 is TGTGCCAGCAGTGACTCTAGGACTAGCGGGGAGACCCAGTACTTC. V is TRBV6-4 and J is TRBJ2-5, with TRBD2 identical over 11 bases. J was trimmed by 5 bases and V by 0 bases; bases with no gene match: 2. The V gene's germline CDR1 is MRHNA and CDR2 SNTAGT. CDR3 size: 15 residues.